Listed below are T cell receptor beta chains from one sample, sequenced in a study of human T cells and chemical hapten exposure. TCRdb reanalysed the RACE reads using MiXCR and keeps one entry per CDR3 protein. The profile shows about 93,000 distinct CDR3 sequences, 8.5% to 9% of them singletons. The sample here was whole blood, taken in connection with sensitization to the hapten diphenylcyclopropenone (DPC). The receptors were gathered from a man aged 35 to 55 with alopecia areata. Some clones in this sample may be carry-over from other donors' samples. CDR3s include the opening cysteine and the closing phenylalanine or tryptophan. The size field is filled for only some rows; it gives once, few, many or a size class.

V	size	J	CDR3
TRBV12-3/TRBV12-4	many	TRBJ1-4	CASSPGATNEKLFF
TRBV18	many	TRBJ1-4	CASSPLRQGATNEKLFF
TRBV7-8	.	TRBJ2-3	CASSRSLDTQYF
TRBV6-5	many	TRBJ2-3	CASSYLGLARTDTQYF
TRBV5-1	many	TRBJ2-7	CASSLIGQGYEQYF
TRBV7-2	many	TRBJ2-1	CASSSKPGQGNNEQFF
TRBV4-2	many	TRBJ2-1	CASSLSGTGGSGEQFF
TRBV24-1	.	TRBJ2-1	CATSDFAHSYNEQFF
TRBV10-2	.	TRBJ2-6	CASRLAGSGANVLTF
TRBV6-1	few	TRBJ1-2	CASSGQAFRDYGYTF
TRBV29-1	many	TRBJ2-3	CSVSPNLAGTDTQYF
TRBV6-2/TRBV6-3	.	TRBJ2-3	CASSLRGGGRRTDTQYF
TRBV19	.	TRBJ2-6	CASSILGVAGPGANVLTF
TRBV20-1	few	TRBJ2-3	CSGGLAGSLGTQYF
TRBV12-3/TRBV12-4	many	TRBJ1-3	CASSSQGSANTIYF
TRBV20-1	many	TRBJ2-7	CSARGGRGGRVYEQYF
TRBV30	.	TRBJ2-5	CAWSLKAGGSQATQYF
TRBV28	.	TRBJ1-6	CASYTTFSPLHF
TRBV7-3	.	TRBJ2-1	CASSFTILAGEQFF
TRBV24-1	many	TRBJ1-2	CATSGRGRDNYGYTF
TRBV20-1	.	TRBJ2-7	CSARTGRAWEQYF
TRBV5-1	many	TRBJ2-6	CASSLAYRASSGANVLTF
TRBV28	.	TRBJ2-7	CASSLISYEQYF
TRBV7-8	many	TRBJ1-1	CASTGGSMATEAFF
TRBV20-1	many	TRBJ2-1	CSAGKGLAGGFSYNEQFF
TRBV27	.	TRBJ2-1	CASRKRGTYNEQFF
TRBV29-1	many	TRBJ1-2	CSANSRAYGYTF
TRBV24-1	many	TRBJ2-6	CATSGGRTGPGANVLTF
TRBV27	many	TRBJ2-3	CASRGDWATTDTQYF
TRBV5-1	many	TRBJ2-2	CASSFLAGNTGELFF
TRBV24-1	many	TRBJ2-3	CATRGLGDTQYF
TRBV7-2	many	TRBJ2-3	CASSLEGAFPDTQYF
TRBV30	.	TRBJ2-3	CAWTSGSTDTQYF
TRBV29-1	few	TRBJ2-5	CSVVLAGVGETQYF
TRBV7-2	many	TRBJ1-5	CASSFASRSQPQHF
TRBV6-2/TRBV6-3	many	TRBJ1-2	CASNVGNGAGGYTF
TRBV6-2/TRBV6-3	few	TRBJ2-3	CAVCSRTDTQYF
TRBV7-3	many	TRBJ2-2	CASSLKSLGPGELFF